Listed below are T cell receptor beta chains from one sample, sequenced in a study of T-cell reconstitution after alpha-beta-depleted transplantation in children. TCRdb passed the PCR reads through MiXCR, listing each CDR3 protein once. The sample includes roughly 670,000 distinct CDR3 sequences, around 13% of them seen just once. The input for sequencing was PBMCs, taken before TCRalphabeta/CD19-depleted stem cell transplant. These receptor sequences come from a girl aged 2 to 9 with congenital amegakaryocytic thrombocytopenia, due to receive a stem cell transplant. Both conserved end residues are part of each CDR3. The order of the fields is CDR3 protein, V gene, CDR3 length, J gene, D gene. A D gene is named only where the DNA matches it firmly.

CATSRDGGSGSFTDTQYF,TRBV15,18,TRBJ2-3,TRBD2
CASRAPGAEQFF,TRBV6-1,12,TRBJ2-1,-
CSASGTPSNEKLFF,TRBV20-1,14,TRBJ1-4,-
CASSSFLMGGTETQYF,TRBV28,16,TRBJ2-5,-
CASSLVSTGGEQFF,TRBV5-1,14,TRBJ2-1,TRBD2
CASSLSAGGLPDTQYF,TRBV7-7,16,TRBJ2-3,TRBD2
CASSAWTRKSYEQYF,TRBV5-1,15,TRBJ2-7,-
CASSLELTGTSTDTQYF,TRBV11-2,17,TRBJ2-3,TRBD1
CASSEVGVGDNEQFF,TRBV6-1,15,TRBJ2-1,-
CASSSNKRDMSYEQYF,TRBV25-1,16,TRBJ2-7,-
CASSAPGQGNYGYTF,TRBV25-1,15,TRBJ1-2,TRBD1
CASSLTLSGGGEQFF,TRBV5-1,15,TRBJ2-1,TRBD2
CASSLGGKTGNEQFF,TRBV7-2,15,TRBJ2-1,-
CASSFLTSGRHEQFF,TRBV12-3/TRBV12-4,15,TRBJ2-1,TRBD2
CATTQQDPWGLKETQYF,TRBV15,17,TRBJ2-5,-
CSAKESNTEAFF,TRBV20-1,12,TRBJ1-1,-
CSARYLDTQYF,TRBV20-1,11,TRBJ2-3,-
CASSQDPVPDTQYF,TRBV3-1,14,TRBJ2-3,-
CSASDLAGVENEQFF,TRBV20-1,15,TRBJ2-1,TRBD2
CASSSKAGGSSYNEQFF,TRBV5-6,17,TRBJ2-1,-
CSAQKGGAGYTF,TRBV20-1,12,TRBJ1-2,-
CASSIASYSGKSSYEQYF,TRBV28,18,TRBJ2-7,TRBD2
CASSLLPGVAYEQYF,TRBV5-1,15,TRBJ2-7,-
CASSLVLGEESEQFF,TRBV7-2,15,TRBJ2-1,-